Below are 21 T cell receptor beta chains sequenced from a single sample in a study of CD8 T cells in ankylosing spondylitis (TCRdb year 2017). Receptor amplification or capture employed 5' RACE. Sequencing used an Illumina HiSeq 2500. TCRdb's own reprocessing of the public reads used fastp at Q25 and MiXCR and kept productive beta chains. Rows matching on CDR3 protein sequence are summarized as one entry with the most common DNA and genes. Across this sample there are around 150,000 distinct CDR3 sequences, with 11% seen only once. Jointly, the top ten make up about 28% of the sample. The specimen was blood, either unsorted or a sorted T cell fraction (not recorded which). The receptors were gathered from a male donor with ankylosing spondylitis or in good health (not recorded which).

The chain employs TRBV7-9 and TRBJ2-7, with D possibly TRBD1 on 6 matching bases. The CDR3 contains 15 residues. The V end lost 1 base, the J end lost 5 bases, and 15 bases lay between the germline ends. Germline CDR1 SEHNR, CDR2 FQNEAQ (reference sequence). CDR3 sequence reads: CASSLVESGVDEQYF. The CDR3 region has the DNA TGTGCCAGCAGCTTAGTAGAATCAGGGGTGGACGAGCAGTACTTC. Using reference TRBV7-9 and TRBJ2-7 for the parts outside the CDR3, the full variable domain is DTGVSQNPRHKITKRGQNVTFRCDPISEHNRLYWYRQTLGQGPEFLTYFQNEAQLEKSRLLSDRFSAERPKGSFSTLEIQRTEQGDSAMYLCASSLVESGVDEQYFGPGTRLTVT.

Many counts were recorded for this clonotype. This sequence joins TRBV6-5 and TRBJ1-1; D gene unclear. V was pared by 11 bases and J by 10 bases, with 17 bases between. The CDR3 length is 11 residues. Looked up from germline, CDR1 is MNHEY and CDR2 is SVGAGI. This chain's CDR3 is CAVVGQMRAFF. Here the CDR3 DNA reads TGTGCCGTAGTTGGGCAGATGAGAGCTTTCTTT.

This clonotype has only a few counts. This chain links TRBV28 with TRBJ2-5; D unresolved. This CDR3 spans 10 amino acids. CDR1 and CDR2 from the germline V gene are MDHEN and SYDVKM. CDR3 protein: CCVGQETQYF. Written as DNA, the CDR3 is TGTTGTGTCGGCCAAGAGACCCAGTACTTC.

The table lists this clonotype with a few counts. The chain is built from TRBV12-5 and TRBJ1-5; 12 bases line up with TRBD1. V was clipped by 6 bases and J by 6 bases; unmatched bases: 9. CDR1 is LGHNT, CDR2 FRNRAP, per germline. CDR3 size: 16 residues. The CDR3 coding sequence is TGTGCTAGTGGCCGGTCCGGGACAGGGGGCTTTCAGCCCCAGCATTTT. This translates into CASGRSGTGGFQPQHF.

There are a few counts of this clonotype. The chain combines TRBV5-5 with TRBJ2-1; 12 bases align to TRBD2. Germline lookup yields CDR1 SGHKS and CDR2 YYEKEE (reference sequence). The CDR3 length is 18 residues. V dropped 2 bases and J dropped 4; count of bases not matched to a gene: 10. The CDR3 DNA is TGTGCCAGCAGCTTAAGGGCTAGCGGGGGGGCAGGATACAATGAGCAGTTCTTC. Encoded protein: CASSLRASGGAGYNEQFF.

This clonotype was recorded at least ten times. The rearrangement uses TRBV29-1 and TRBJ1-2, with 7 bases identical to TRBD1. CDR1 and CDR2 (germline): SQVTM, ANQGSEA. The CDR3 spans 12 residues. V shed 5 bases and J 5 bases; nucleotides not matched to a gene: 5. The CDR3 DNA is TGCAGCGTTCTTACAGGGGAGTATGGCTACACCTTC. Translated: CSVLTGEYGYTF.

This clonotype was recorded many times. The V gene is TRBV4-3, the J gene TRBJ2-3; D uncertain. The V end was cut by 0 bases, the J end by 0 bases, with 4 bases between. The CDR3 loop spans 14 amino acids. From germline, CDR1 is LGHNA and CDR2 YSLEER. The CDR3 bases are TGCGCCAGCAGCCAAGACCAGAGCACAGATACGCAGTATTTT. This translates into CASSQDQSTDTQYF.

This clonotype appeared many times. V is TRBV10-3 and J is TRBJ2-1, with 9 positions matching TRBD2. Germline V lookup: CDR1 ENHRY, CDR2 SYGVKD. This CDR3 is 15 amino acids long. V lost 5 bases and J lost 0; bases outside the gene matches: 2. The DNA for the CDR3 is TGTGCCATCAGTATACTAGCGGGCTCCTACAATGAGCAGTTCTTC. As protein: CAISILAGSYNEQFF.

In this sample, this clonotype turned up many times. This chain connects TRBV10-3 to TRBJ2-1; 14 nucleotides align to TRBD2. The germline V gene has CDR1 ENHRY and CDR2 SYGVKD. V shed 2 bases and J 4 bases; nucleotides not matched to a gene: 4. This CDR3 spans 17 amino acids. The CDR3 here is CAISEPRLAGGYNEQFF. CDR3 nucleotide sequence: TGTGCCATCAGTGAGCCTCGACTAGCGGGGGGGTACAATGAGCAGTTCTTC.

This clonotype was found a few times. The chain's CDR3 is CASSLSFGLGNTGELFF. The CDR3 DNA follows: TGTGCCAGCAGCTTATCATTCGGTCTAGGGAACACCGGGGAGCTGTTTTTT. The chain has TRBV12-3 or TRBV12-4 and TRBJ2-2; D call uncertain. The V end was cut by 6 bases, the J end by 1 base, with 18 bases between. The CDR3 has 17 amino acids.

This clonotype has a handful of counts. CDR3 in amino acids: CASSRPQYTDTQYF. CDR3 coding DNA: TGTGCCAGCAGCCGACCGCAATACACAGATACGCAGTATTTT. The genes are TRBV7-2 and TRBJ2-3; D is uncertain. The V and J ends lost 5 bases and 2 bases respectively, with 11 bases between them. The CDR3 covers 14 residues. The germline V gene encodes CDR1 SGHTA and CDR2 FQGNSA.

The CDR3 DNA reads TGTGCCAGCAGCCAAAGGGTGGCAGATACGCAGTATTTT. It yields the protein CASSQRVADTQYF. The genes are TRBV3-1 and TRBJ2-3; D is undetermined. Trimming cost V 2 bases and J 4 bases, with 7 bases left between them. CDR1 is LGHDT, CDR2 YNNKEL, per germline (reference sequence). The CDR3 has 13 amino acids.

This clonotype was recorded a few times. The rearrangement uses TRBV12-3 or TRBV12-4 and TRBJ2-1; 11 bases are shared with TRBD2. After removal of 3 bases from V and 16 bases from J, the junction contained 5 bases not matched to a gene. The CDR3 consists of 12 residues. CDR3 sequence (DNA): TGTGCCAGCAGTTTTTTAGCGGGGGGGGTATTCTTC. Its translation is CASSFLAGGVFF.

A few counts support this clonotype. The CDR3 DNA reads TGTGCCAGCAGCTTAGCGGGACTAGCTGATTACGAGCAGTACTTC. This sequence encodes CASSLAGLADYEQYF. The rearrangement links TRBV7-2 to TRBJ2-7, with 9 bases fitting TRBD2. The CDR3 is 15 residues long. CDR1 and CDR2 from the germline V gene are SGHTA and FQGNSA. Losses at the gene ends were 0 bases for V and 4 bases for J; bases not matched to a gene: 4. The entire variable domain, with the rest obtained from reference TRBV7-2 and TRBJ2-7, is as follows: GAGVSQSPSNKVTEKGKDVELRCDPISGHTALYWYRQSLGQGLEFLIYFQGNSAPDKSGLPSDRFSAERTGGSVSTLTIQRTQQEDSAVYLCASSLAGLADYEQYFGPGTRLTVT.

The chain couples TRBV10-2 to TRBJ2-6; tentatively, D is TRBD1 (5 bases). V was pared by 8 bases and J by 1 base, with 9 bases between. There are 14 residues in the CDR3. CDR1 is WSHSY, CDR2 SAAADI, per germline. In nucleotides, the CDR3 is TGCGCCAGCTTCTCAGGGTCTGGGGCCAACGTCCTGACTTTC. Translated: CASFSGSGANVLTF.

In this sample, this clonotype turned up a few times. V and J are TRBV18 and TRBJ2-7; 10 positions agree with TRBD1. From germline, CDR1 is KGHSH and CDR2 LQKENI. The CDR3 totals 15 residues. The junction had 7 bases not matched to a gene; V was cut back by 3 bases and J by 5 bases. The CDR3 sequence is CASSPTGTGVHEQYF. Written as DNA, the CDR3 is TGTGCCAGCTCACCTACCGGGACAGGGGTTCACGAGCAGTACTTC.

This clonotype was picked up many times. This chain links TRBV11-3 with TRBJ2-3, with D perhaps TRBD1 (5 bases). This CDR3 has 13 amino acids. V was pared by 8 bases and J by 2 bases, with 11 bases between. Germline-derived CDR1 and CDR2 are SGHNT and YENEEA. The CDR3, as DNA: TGTGCCAGCCGGACGGACAACACAGATACGCAGTATTTT. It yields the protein CASRTDNTDTQYF.

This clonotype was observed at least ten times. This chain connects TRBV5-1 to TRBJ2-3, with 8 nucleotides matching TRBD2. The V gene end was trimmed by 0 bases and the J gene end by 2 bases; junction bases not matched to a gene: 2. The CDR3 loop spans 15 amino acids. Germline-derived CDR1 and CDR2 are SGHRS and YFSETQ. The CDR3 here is CASSLAGGATDTQYF. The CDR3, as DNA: TGCGCCAGCAGCTTGGCCGGGGGGGCCACAGATACGCAGTATTTT.

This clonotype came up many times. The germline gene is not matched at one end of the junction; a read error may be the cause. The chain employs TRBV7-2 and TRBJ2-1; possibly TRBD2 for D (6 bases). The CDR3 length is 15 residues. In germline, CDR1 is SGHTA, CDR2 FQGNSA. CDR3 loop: CASSLGAGGYNEQFF. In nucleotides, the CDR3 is TGTGCCAGCAGTTTAGGAGCGGGCGGGTACAATGAGCAGTTCTTC. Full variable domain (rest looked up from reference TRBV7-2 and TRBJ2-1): GAGVSQSPSNKVTEKGKDVELRCDPISGHTALYWYRQSLGQGLEFLIYFQGNSAPDKSGLPSDRFSAERTGGSVSTLTIQRTQQEDSAVYLCASSLGAGGYNEQFFGPGTRLTVL.

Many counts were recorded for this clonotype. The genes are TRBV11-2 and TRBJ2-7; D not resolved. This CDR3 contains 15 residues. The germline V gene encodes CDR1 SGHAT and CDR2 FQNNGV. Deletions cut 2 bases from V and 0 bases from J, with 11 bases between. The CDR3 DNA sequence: TGTGCCAGCAGCTTAAGGAGCGAACACTCCTACGAGCAGTACTTC. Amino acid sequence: CASSLRSEHSYEQYF.

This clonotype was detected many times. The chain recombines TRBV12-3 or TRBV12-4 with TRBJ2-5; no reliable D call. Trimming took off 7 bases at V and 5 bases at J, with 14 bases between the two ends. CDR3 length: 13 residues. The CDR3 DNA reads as TGTGCCAGCACCAACCCGGCTTGGGAGACCCAGTACTTC. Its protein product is CASTNPAWETQYF.